The rows below give T cell receptor beta chains drawn from one sample of a study of shared clonotypes between healthy human individuals. Profiled with immunoSEQ multiplex PCR; TCRdb holds only in-frame clones, not every one. The sample has about 2.4 million clones, over 85% seen once. Sequencing was carried out using naive CD4+ T cells from PBMCs. Source of these receptors: a man younger than 35 in good health. Some clones in this sample may be carry-over from other donors' samples. CDR3s include the opening cysteine and the closing phenylalanine or tryptophan. D genes are given only for firm matches. Expanded clones get a size class; other rows say once, few or many, or leave the size out.

v_gene	d_gene	j_gene	abundance	CDR3aa	CDR3nt
TRBV21-1	NA	TRBJ2-5	NA	CASSIVGATQYF	TGTGCCAGCAGCATAGTAGGCGCGACCCAGTACTTC
TRBV5-1	NA	TRBJ1-1	NA	CASSFRTSTVMNTEAFF	TGCGCCAGCAGCTTCCGGACGAGCACCGTTATGAACACTGAAGCTTTCTTT
TRBV5-1	NA	TRBJ1-3	NA	CASSSPGGTGNTIYF	TGCGCCAGCAGCTCACCCGGGGGGACTGGAAACACCATATATTTT
TRBV18	NA	TRBJ2-7	NA	CASSRTGYEQYF	TGTGCCAGCTCACGTACAGGGTACGAGCAGTACTTC
TRBV7-8	NA	TRBJ2-7	NA	CASSSRREITYEQYF	TGTGCCAGCAGCAGTCGCAGGGAGATAACCTACGAGCAGTACTTC
TRBV11-2	NA	TRBJ2-6	NA	CASSLTFSGANVLTF	TGTGCCAGCAGCTTAACGTTCTCTGGGGCCAACGTCCTGACTTTC
TRBV11-2	TRBD2	TRBJ2-1	NA	CASSSYGTSGYNEQFF	TGTGCCAGCAGCTCTTACGGGACTAGCGGCTACAATGAGCAGTTCTTC
TRBV6-6	NA	TRBJ2-3	NA	CASSYPMERGGYTQYF	TGTGCCAGCAGTTATCCAATGGAGAGGGGGGGCTATACGCAGTATTTT
TRBV10-3	TRBD2	TRBJ2-3	once	CATATSGDTQYF	TGTGCCACCGCCACTAGCGGAGATACGCAGTATTTT
TRBV28	NA	TRBJ2-2	NA	CASSPHNTGELFF	TGTGCCAGCAGTCCACACAACACCGGGGAGCTGTTTTTT
TRBV10-1	TRBD2	TRBJ2-1	NA	CASSGTTSGGSYNEQFF	TGCGCCAGCAGTGGCACGACTAGCGGAGGCTCCTACAATGAGCAGTTCTTC
TRBV11-2	NA	TRBJ2-7	once	CASTRPRAGYEQYF	TGTGCCAGCACTAGGCCAAGAGCGGGCTACGAGCAGTACTTC
TRBV7-2	TRBD1	TRBJ1-2	NA	CASSLGQGAVYGYTF	TGTGCCAGCAGCCTAGGGCAGGGGGCTGTCTATGGCTACACCTTC
TRBV7-9	NA	TRBJ2-3	NA	CASSLGGRASRVTDTQYF	TGTGCCAGCAGCTTAGGGGGTCGAGCCTCAAGGGTGACAGATACGCAGTATTTT
TRBV7-9	TRBD1	TRBJ1-2	NA	CASSLGTGSGLYGYTF	TGTGCCAGCAGCCTGGGGACAGGCTCTGGTTTATATGGCTACACCTTC
TRBV19	NA	TRBJ2-2	NA	CASSPGRRTGELFF	TGTGCCAGTAGTCCGGGCCGTCGAACCGGGGAGCTGTTTTTT
TRBV7-9	NA	TRBJ2-6	NA	CASSRVDPSGANVLTF	TGTGCCAGCAGCCGGGTCGATCCCTCTGGGGCCAACGTCCTGACTTTC
TRBV4-1	NA	TRBJ1-4	NA	CASSQTPKNSATNEKLFF	TGCGCCAGCAGCCAAACGCCGAAAAACAGTGCAACTAATGAAAAACTGTTTTTT
TRBV2	NA	TRBJ1-4	NA	CASTWERGEKLFF	TGTGCCAGCACCTGGGAGAGGGGTGAAAAACTGTTTTTT
TRBV7-6	NA	TRBJ1-4	NA	CASSKAAFANEKLFF	TGTGCCAGCAGTAAAGCTGCCTTTGCTAATGAAAAACTGTTTTTT
TRBV5-1	NA	TRBJ2-4	NA	CASSSGGDSGIQYF	TGCGCCAGCAGCTCAGGGGGGGACAGCGGCATTCAGTACTTC
TRBV2	TRBD1	TRBJ1-2	NA	CASRWDRGNYGYTF	TGTGCCAGCAGGTGGGACAGGGGGAACTATGGCTACACCTTC
TRBV28	TRBD1	TRBJ1-2	NA	CASSFGDRVGYGYTF	TGTGCCAGCAGTTTCGGGGACAGGGTGGGCTATGGCTACACCTTC
TRBV7-2	NA	TRBJ2-2	NA	CASSLTTTNTGELFF	TGTGCCAGCAGCTTAACCACAACGAACACCGGGGAGCTGTTTTTT
TRBV18	TRBD1	TRBJ2-5	NA	CASSRGVLTGEETQYF	TGTGCCAGCTCAAGAGGGGTATTGACAGGGGAAGAGACCCAGTACTTC
TRBV7-9	NA	TRBJ2-3	NA	CASSLRLATQADTQYF	TGTGCCAGCAGCTTAAGGCTCGCTACCCAGGCAGATACGCAGTATTTT
TRBV9	NA	TRBJ2-1	NA	CASSVTGSGSNEQFF	TGTGCCAGCAGCGTGACCGGGAGCGGCTCCAATGAGCAGTTCTTC
TRBV5-5	NA	TRBJ1-3	NA	CASSFQETGNTIYF	TGTGCCAGCAGCTTCCAGGAGACGGGAAACACCATATATTTT
TRBV4-1	NA	TRBJ2-3	NA	CASSQQGPTRGFGTDTQYF	TGCGCCAGCAGCCAGCAGGGGCCCACGAGGGGATTTGGTACAGATACGCAGTATTTT
TRBV27	NA	TRBJ2-5	NA	CASSLSIATTQYF	TGTGCCAGCAGTTTATCGATAGCCACGACCCAGTACTTC
TRBV5-6	NA	TRBJ2-7	NA	CASSLPRGYEQYF	TGTGCCAGCAGCTTGCCCCGGGGGTACGAGCAGTACTTC
TRBV7-9	NA	TRBJ2-5	NA	CASSLEGTIGETQYF	TGTGCCAGCAGCTTAGAGGGGACCATCGGGGAGACCCAGTACTTC
TRBV6-1	NA	TRBJ1-5	few	CASSEAPRRVNQPQHF	TGTGCCAGCAGTGAAGCCCCACGCAGGGTCAATCAGCCCCAGCATTTT
TRBV29-1	NA	TRBJ2-4	NA	CSASGPREAKNIQYF	TGCAGCGCCTCGGGTCCCCGCGAGGCCAAAAACATTCAGTACTTC
TRBV7-6	NA	TRBJ2-2	NA	CASSLGYTGELFF	TGTGCCAGCAGCTTAGGGTACACCGGGGAGCTGTTTTTT
TRBV7-2	TRBD2	TRBJ2-7	NA	CASSLVLAGGSDEQYF	TGTGCCAGCAGCTTAGTCTTAGCGGGAGGTTCCGACGAGCAGTACTTC
TRBV7-2	TRBD1	TRBJ1-5	NA	CASSADRANQPQHF	TGTGCCAGCAGCGCCGACAGGGCCAATCAGCCCCAGCATTTT
TRBV7-2	NA	TRBJ2-7	NA	CASSLRRGRSSYEQYF	TGTGCCAGCAGCTTAAGGCGGGGCCGGAGCTCCTACGAGCAGTACTTC
TRBV5-1	NA	TRBJ2-3	NA	CASPLSRDLPSTDTQYF	TGCGCCAGTCCCCTCTCCCGGGACTTGCCTAGCACAGATACGCAGTATTTT
TRBV11-1	NA	TRBJ2-5	NA	CASTPELWPGLREETQYF	TGTGCCAGCACTCCAGAGCTTTGGCCGGGACTTAGAGAAGAGACCCAGTACTTC
TRBV4-1	NA	TRBJ2-5	once	CASRRVARETQYF	TGCGCCAGCAGGAGGGTAGCCAGAGAGACCCAGTACTTC
TRBV5-4	TRBD1	TRBJ2-7	NA	CASSFGTGGGYEQYF	TGTGCCAGCAGCTTCGGGACAGGGGGAGGGTACGAGCAGTACTTC